The table lists the clone carrying this T cell receptor beta chain with many counts. Its specificity is unknown. With 4 bases removed from V and 0 bases from J, the gap between germline ends came to 9 bases. This CDR3 is 14 amino acids long. The V gene's germline CDR1 is LNHDA and CDR2 SQIVND (reference sequence). Cyclophosphamide on days +3 and +4 followed busulfan-fludarabine conditioning and a marrow graft. This specimen comes from a study of T cells after posttransplantation cyclophosphamide. Study-level results: Donor-recipient repertoire similarity was low at 1-2 months, rising over year one. Recipient CMV seropositivity and CMV reactivation strongly tracked TRB clonality. Skin or GI-infiltrating T cells shared few TRB sequences with blood.

The table came from immunoSEQ multiplex PCR; TCRdb's copy has only in-frame clones and leaves some out. In total the sample includes around 10,000 clones, none of them seen once. The TCR comes from a female patient aged 35 to 55 who received an allogeneic stem cell transplant from a related donor, was CMV-positive, and had no GVHD. Among the T cells, some may be from the graft donor. The chain uses TRBV19 and TRBJ1-1; D ambiguous. The sample in question was PBMCs, obtained after allogeneic stem cell transplant with posttransplant cyclophosphamide. The DNA for the CDR3 is TGTGCCAGTAGTACCCCAGGCCTGAACACTGAAGCTTTCTTT. Protein: CASSTPGLNTEAFF.